Shown below are 26 T cell receptor beta chains from a single sample sequenced in a study of blood T cell repertoires in COVID-19. Clones were read by immunoSEQ multiplex PCR, and TCRdb kept only the in-frame ones, dropping some. The top ten clones hold approximately 15% of a sample with roughly 220,000 clones, roughly 88% of them seen once. The specimen sequenced was PBMCs or T cells enriched from blood (not recorded which). These TCRs come from a woman between 50 and 59 years old with acute COVID-19.

The gene calls are TRBV3-1 (or the pseudogene TRBV3-2) and TRBJ2-7, with D possibly TRBD1 on 8 matching bases. CDR1 is LGHDT and CDR2 is YNNKEL in the germline V gene (reference sequence). V was cut by 8 bases and J by 11 bases, with 25 bases left in between. The length of the CDR3 is 14 residues. The CDR3 nucleotides are TGTGCCAGCGGGGGGGACAGGTCCTCTTCTGGGGAGTACTTC. This gives the protein CASGGDRSSSGEYF.

The chain employs TRBV11-3 and TRBJ2-3, with a weak D call TRBD1 (5 bases). The CDR3 extends over 15 amino acids. With 3 bases removed from V and 3 bases from J, the gap between germline ends came to 13 bases. Germline CDR1 is SGHNT and CDR2 is YENEEA. CDR3 sequence: CASSLAGIGTDTQYF. CDR3 DNA sequence: TGTGCCAGCAGCTTGGCAGGGATTGGGACAGATACGCAGTATTTT.

The CDR3 coding sequence is TGTGCCAGCAGAAGGACTTGGGACAGAGACTACGAGCAGTACTTC. It yields the protein CASRRTWDRDYEQYF. V usage is TRBV6-5 and J usage is TRBJ2-7; 7 bases are a match to TRBD1. The CDR3 extends over 15 amino acids. The germline CDR1 and CDR2 sequences are MNHEY and SVGAGI. With V trimmed by 6 bases and J by 3 bases, 11 bases remained unmatched.

This chain links TRBV7-9 with TRBJ1-2, with 9 nucleotides matching TRBD1. This CDR3 spans 17 amino acids. V lost 6 bases, J lost 6 bases, and 17 bases stayed unmatched. Germline CDR1 and CDR2: SEHNR and FQNEAQ (reference sequence). CDR3 sequence reads: CASRVISRKGQGDGYTF. The CDR3 DNA follows: TGTGCCAGCAGAGTTATCTCCCGGAAGGGACAGGGCGATGGCTACACCTTC.

The chain has TRBV5-1 and TRBJ1-4; the D gene is possibly TRBD1 (6 bases). The CDR3 is made up of 14 amino acids. Germline V gene lookup returns CDR1 SGHRS and CDR2 YFSETQ. V was pared by 2 bases and J by 4 bases, with 9 bases between. CDR3 bases: TGCGCCAGCAGCTTCGGGGGGCGTAATGAAAAACTGTTTTTT. Translated, it gives CASSFGGRNEKLFF.

This chain connects TRBV29-1 to TRBJ2-1; 11 bases line up with TRBD2. Trimming removed 4 bases from V and 0 bases from J; junction bases left unmatched: 8. Germline loops: CDR1 SQVTM, CDR2 ANQGSEA. This CDR3 comprises 17 residues. For the CDR3, the DNA is TGCAGCGTTGCCGGGACTAGCGGCCCCAGCTCCTACAATGAGCAGTTCTTC. Its translation is CSVAGTSGPSSYNEQFF.

The chain couples TRBV4-3 to TRBJ1-2; D possibly corresponds to TRBD1 (5 bases). CDR1 is LGHNA and CDR2 is YSLEER in the germline V gene. Trimming cost V 0 bases and J 8 bases, with 10 bases left between them. The CDR3 length is 13 residues. CDR3 amino acids: CASSQEPGIGYTF. In DNA form, the CDR3 reads TGCGCCAGCAGCCAAGAACCAGGGATCGGCTACACCTTC.

This chain links TRBV7-9 with TRBJ2-1, with D maybe TRBD2 (5 bases). The CDR3 totals 19 residues. Deletions cut 1 base from V and 5 bases from J, with 24 bases between. The germline V gene encodes CDR1 SEHNR and CDR2 FQNEAQ (reference sequence). In DNA, the CDR3 is TGTGCCAGCAGCTTAGAGCCCCTAGCCTCCCTTAGGGATGACAATGAGCAGTTCTTC. As protein: CASSLEPLASLRDDNEQFF.

The V call is TRBV5-1, the J call TRBJ1-5; 7 positions agree with TRBD1. The ends lost 0 bases at V and 0 bases at J; junction bases unmatched: 6. Germline loops: CDR1 SGHRS, CDR2 YFSETQ. The CDR3 spans 17 residues. The CDR3 DNA is TGCGCCAGCAGCTTGGGAACAGGGGAGTATAGCAATCAGCCCCAGCATTTT. It specifies CASSLGTGEYSNQPQHF.

The genes are TRBV20-1 and TRBJ1-5, with D unresolved. The CDR3 has 13 amino acids. V lost 3 bases and J lost 6, with 12 bases in between. Germline V lookup: CDR1 DFQATT, CDR2 SNEGSKA (reference sequence). CDR3 coding DNA: TGCAGTGCTAGTTACCAGTCTAGTCAGCCCCAGCATTTT. Its translation: CSASYQSSQPQHF.

The chain couples TRBV7-2 to TRBJ1-2; TRBD1 aligns across 9 bases. Germline CDR1 is SGHTA and CDR2 is FQGNSA. The trim removed 3 bases at V and 2 bases at J, leaving 7 bases unmatched. The CDR3 consists of 16 residues. DNA for the CDR3: TGTGCCAGCAGCTTCTCAAGCACAGGGGGCAACTATGGCTACACCTTC. It yields the protein CASSFSSTGGNYGYTF.

CDR3: CASSQEASLYNEQFF. CDR3 DNA: TGTGCCAGCAGCCAAGAAGCCTCCCTATACAATGAGCAGTTCTTC. The rearrangement uses TRBV3-1 (or the pseudogene TRBV3-2) and TRBJ2-1, with D unresolved. CDR1 is LGHDT, CDR2 YNNKEL, per germline (reference sequence). This CDR3 spans 15 amino acids. Trimming stripped 0 bases from V and 4 bases from J, with 10 bases between.

The chain couples TRBV28 to TRBJ1-2; 8 nucleotides agree with TRBD1. Trimming took 8 bases from V and 6 from J; bases not matched to a gene: 5. The germline gives CDR1 MDHEN, CDR2 SYDVKM. This CDR3 has 12 amino acids. CDR3 sequence (DNA): TGTGCCAGCTTCTGGACAGGGAATGGCTACACCTTC. Protein: CASFWTGNGYTF.

The chain is built from TRBV7-2 and TRBJ1-6, with D possibly being TRBD1 (5 bases). The ends were cut back, 2 bases at V and 4 bases at J, with 12 bases in the middle. Germline CDR1 reads SGHTA; CDR2 reads FQGNSA. This CDR3 comprises 16 residues. The CDR3 is CASSLLQGLYNSPLHF. CDR3 in DNA: TGTGCCAGCAGCTTACTGCAGGGCCTATATAATTCACCCCTCCACTTT. The full variable domain, with the rest looked up from reference TRBV7-2 and TRBJ1-6, is GAGVSQSPSNKVTEKGKDVELRCDPISGHTALYWYRQSLGQGLEFLIYFQGNSAPDKSGLPSDRFSAERTGGSVSTLTIQRTQQEDSAVYLCASSLLQGLYNSPLHFGNGTRLTVT.

The CDR3 is CASSPGQGSVEGYTF. Written as DNA, the CDR3 is TGTGCCAGCAGCCCGGGACAGGGTAGCGTCGAGGGCTACACCTTC. The chain couples TRBV11-2 to TRBJ1-2, with 9 bases aligning to TRBD1. The J segment lost 8 bases and the V segment lost 5 bases, leaving 12 bases of the junction unmatched. This CDR3 contains 15 residues. Germline-derived CDR1 and CDR2 are SGHAT and FQNNGV.

The chain couples TRBV7-9 to TRBJ1-1; D possibly corresponds to TRBD1 (6 bases). The CDR3 is made up of 15 amino acids. V shed 4 bases and J shed 7 bases, with 19 bases lying between them. Germline lookup yields CDR1 SEHNR and CDR2 FQNEAQ (reference sequence). This CDR3 is CASSSIFTGKGEAFF. In DNA form, the CDR3 reads TGTGCCAGCAGCTCGATCTTTACAGGGAAGGGTGAAGCTTTCTTT.

The chain has TRBV30 and TRBJ2-1; perhaps TRBD2 as D (6 bases). Germline-derived CDR1 and CDR2 are GTSNPN and SVGIG (reference sequence). Trimming stripped 1 base from V and 5 bases from J, with 12 bases between. This CDR3 comprises 14 residues. The CDR3 DNA follows: TGTGCCTGGAGTGACGGGAGATTTCACAATGAGCAGTTCTTC. It yields the protein CAWSDGRFHNEQFF. Supplemented by reference TRBV30 and TRBJ2-1, the full variable domain reads SQTIHQWPATLVQPVGSPLSLECTVEGTSNPNLYWYRQAAGRGLQLLFYSVGIGQISSEVPQNLSASRPQDRQFILSSKKLLLSDSGFYLCAWSDGRFHNEQFFGPGTRLTVL.

The chain is built from TRBV11-2 and TRBJ1-6; TRBD1 agrees at 11 bases. The CDR3 length is 14 residues. Germline V gene sequence: CDR1 SGHAT, CDR2 FQNNGV. Unmatched junction bases numbered 1, after V lost 3 bases and J lost 9 bases. The CDR3 bases are TGTGCCAGCAGCTTTGGGACAGGGGGTTCACCCCTCCACTTT. Residues: CASSFGTGGSPLHF.

J is TRBJ1-3 and V is TRBV5-1; TRBD1 matches 8 bases. The germline V gene encodes CDR1 SGHRS and CDR2 YFSETQ. This CDR3 has 16 residues. The junction had 6 bases not matched to a gene; V was cut back by 2 bases and J by 2 bases. The CDR3 bases are TGCGCCAGCAGCTTACAACCGACAGGGGCTGGAAACACCATATATTTT. Its translation: CASSLQPTGAGNTIYF.

This clone was recorded only once. The chain employs TRBV3-1 (or the pseudogene TRBV3-2) and TRBJ2-7; TRBD1 matches 9 bases. The CDR3 sequence is 17 residues long. Germline V CDR1 and CDR2: LGHDT, YNNKEL (reference sequence). V was clipped by 0 bases and J by 7 bases; unmatched bases: 13. CDR3 region: CASSQDRGTGRSGEQYF. The CDR3 DNA sequence: TGTGCCAGCAGCCAAGATCGCGGGACAGGGAGGTCGGGGGAGCAGTACTTC.

This clone showed up just a few times. V gene TRBV11-1 combines with J gene TRBJ1-2; D unresolved. V was cut by 2 bases and J by 3 bases, with 7 bases left in between. Germline assignment: CDR1 SGHAT and CDR2 FQDESV (reference sequence). The CDR3 spans 13 residues. CDR3 sequence reads: CASSLSQYYGYTF. The DNA for the CDR3 is TGTGCCAGCAGCTTAAGCCAATACTATGGCTACACCTTC.

The rearrangement uses TRBV5-8 and TRBJ2-5; D possibly corresponds to TRBD1 (5 bases). CDR3 length: 15 amino acids. Germline V gene lookup returns CDR1 SGHTS and CDR2 YDEGEE. V was shortened by 2 bases and J by 5 bases, with 16 bases between the two germline ends. CDR3 nucleotide sequence: TGTGCCAGCAGCTTTGGGATAGGGGTCGGGGAGACCCAGTACTTC. This codes for CASSFGIGVGETQYF.

The chain is built from TRBV19 and TRBJ1-4, with D maybe TRBD1 (6 bases). Trimming cost V 5 bases and J 3 bases, with 13 bases left between them. This CDR3 has 15 residues. Looked up from germline, CDR1 is LNHDA and CDR2 is SQIVND (reference sequence). In nucleotides, the CDR3 is TGTGCCAGTAGTGACCTAGGACAGTCTAATGAAAAACTGTTTTTT. It codes for CASSDLGQSNEKLFF.

The genes are TRBV28 and TRBJ2-1; 10 nucleotides align to TRBD1. Trimming cost V 2 bases and J 6 bases; bases outside gene matches: 16. The CDR3 length is 19 residues. CDR1 is MDHEN and CDR2 is SYDVKM in the germline V gene. CDR3 loop: CASSLPPFRTGGGFNEQFF. In DNA, the CDR3 is TGTGCCAGCAGTTTACCGCCTTTTAGGACAGGGGGAGGATTCAATGAGCAGTTCTTC. Variable domain in full (rest from reference TRBV28 and TRBJ2-1): DVKVTQSSRYLVKRTGEKVFLECVQDMDHENMFWYRQDPGLGLRLIYFSYDVKMKEKGDIPEGYSVSREKKERFSLILESASTNQTSMYLCASSLPPFRTGGGFNEQFFGPGTRLTVL.

V is TRBV11-2 and J is TRBJ2-7; 9 nucleotides match TRBD2. Trimming took 5 bases from V and 2 from J; bases not matched to a gene: 4. This CDR3 spans 14 amino acids. The germline gives CDR1 SGHAT, CDR2 FQNNGV. The CDR3 loop is CASSTGGRAYEQYF. The CDR3 bases are TGTGCCAGCAGCACGGGCGGGAGGGCCTACGAGCAGTACTTC.

The chain carries TRBV28 and TRBJ2-1, with 7 bases matching TRBD1. The V segment lost 4 bases and the J segment 0 bases; nucleotides outside the gene matches: 12. Germline V gene sequence: CDR1 MDHEN, CDR2 SYDVKM. The CDR3 has 18 amino acids. CDR3 in amino acids: CASSSKGTGASSYNEQFF. The CDR3 nucleotides are TGTGCCAGCAGTTCAAAGGGCACAGGGGCCAGCTCCTACAATGAGCAGTTCTTC.